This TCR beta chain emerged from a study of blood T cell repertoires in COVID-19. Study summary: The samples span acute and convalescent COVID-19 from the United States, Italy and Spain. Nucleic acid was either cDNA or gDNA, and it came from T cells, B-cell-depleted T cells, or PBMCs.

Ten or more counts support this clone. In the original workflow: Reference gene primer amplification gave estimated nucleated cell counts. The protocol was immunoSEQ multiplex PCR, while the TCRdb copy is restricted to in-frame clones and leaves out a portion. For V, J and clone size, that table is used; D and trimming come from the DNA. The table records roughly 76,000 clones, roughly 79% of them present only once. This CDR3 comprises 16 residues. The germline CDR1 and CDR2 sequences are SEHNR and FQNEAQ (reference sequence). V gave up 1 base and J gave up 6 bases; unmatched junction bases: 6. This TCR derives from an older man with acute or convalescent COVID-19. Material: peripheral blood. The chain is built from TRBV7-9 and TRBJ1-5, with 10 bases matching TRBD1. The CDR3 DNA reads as TGTGCCAGCAGCTTAGGGGGACAGGGGCAGGTTCAGCCCCAGCATTTT. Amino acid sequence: CASSLGGQGQVQPQHF.